This T cell receptor (beta chain) derives from a study of T cell responses to AZD1222 COVID-19 vaccine. Per the germline V gene, CDR1 is SGHTA and CDR2 is FQGNSA. The CDR3 length is 12 residues. Trimming took off 4 bases at V and 6 bases at J, with 10 bases between the two ends. Produced via immunoSEQ multiplex PCR; TCRdb's table is partial and in-frame only. The sample gives 120,000 or so clones, roughly 92% of which show up once; almost 2.5% is in the top ten. This receptor was taken from an adult who received the AZD1222 COVID-19 vaccine. Sequences were derived from peripheral blood, sampled 28 days after the second AZD1222 dose. The chain carries TRBV7-2 and TRBJ2-7; no clear D. The CDR3 DNA sequence: TGTGCCAGCAGCTCGCCCGAGCCCGAGCAGTACTTC. This translates into CASSSPEPEQYF. Using reference TRBV7-2 and TRBJ2-7 for the parts outside the CDR3, the full variable domain is GAGVSQSPSNKVTEKGKDVELRCDPISGHTALYWYRQSLGQGLEFLIYFQGNSAPDKSGLPSDRFSAERTGGSVSTLTIQRTQQEDSAVYLCASSSPEPEQYFGPGTRLTVT.